This entry lists 7 T cell receptor beta chains sequenced from one sample in a study of blood T cell repertoires in COVID-19. Method: immunoSEQ multiplex PCR; TCRdb's copy keeps in-frame clones and lacks some. Among about 180,000 clones listed, 80% to 90% were seen once. Sequenced sample: PBMCs or T cells enriched from blood (not recorded which). The receptors shown here come from a woman aged 35 to 49 with acute COVID-19.

This rearrangement joins TRBV4-1 to TRBJ2-1; D is perhaps TRBD2 (7 bases). Trimming removed 0 bases at V and 10 bases at J, with 16 bases between. The CDR3 runs to 15 residues. Germline V gives CDR1 MGHRA, CDR2 YSYEKL. Here the CDR3 DNA reads TGCGCCAGCAGCCAAGATAGGGGGGGCCTGGCCGAGCAGTTCTTC. Translating it yields CASSQDRGGLAEQFF.

The rearrangement uses TRBV27 and TRBJ2-3; 9 nucleotides line up with TRBD2. V was pared by 10 bases and J by 2 bases, with 13 bases of the junction left unmatched. CDR1 and CDR2 from the germline V gene are MNHEY and SMNVEV (reference sequence). The length of the CDR3 is 16 residues. CDR3 sequence: CAILSGGPFLTDTQYF. Here the CDR3 DNA reads TGTGCCATTCTCAGCGGGGGGCCTTTTCTCACAGATACGCAGTATTTT.

V and J are TRBV28 and TRBJ2-5; D ambiguous. Per the germline V gene, CDR1 is MDHEN and CDR2 is SYDVKM. Trimming took 6 bases from V and 5 from J, leaving 13 bases between them. The CDR3 has 13 residues. The DNA for the CDR3 is TGTGCCAGCAGCGACTCCCACGGGGAGACCCAGTACTTC. Translated: CASSDSHGETQYF.

V usage is TRBV5-4 and J usage is TRBJ2-7, with D uncertain. Germline V CDR1 and CDR2: SGHNT, YYREEE (reference sequence). With 1 base removed from V and 7 bases from J, the gap between germline ends came to 15 bases. This CDR3 has 14 residues. The CDR3 region is CASSLSLRPREQYF. The CDR3 DNA reads as TGTGCCAGCAGCTTGTCTCTCAGGCCAAGGGAGCAGTACTTC. Combining the CDR3 with reference TRBV5-4 and TRBJ2-7 gives the whole variable domain ETGVTQSPTHLIKTRGQQVTLRCSSQSGHNTVSWYQQALGQGPQFIFQYYREEENGRGNFPPRFSGLQFPNYSSELNVNALELDDSALYLCASSLSLRPREQYFGPGTRLTVT.

The chain carries TRBV7-2 and TRBJ2-1, with TRBD2 matching 7 bases. The CDR3 covers 16 residues. V shed 6 bases and J 0 bases; nucleotides not matched to a gene: 8. Germline loops: CDR1 SGHTA, CDR2 FQGNSA. The CDR3 region is CASSFSSGSSYNEQFF. For the CDR3, the DNA is TGTGCCAGCAGTTTTTCTAGCGGAAGCTCCTACAATGAGCAGTTCTTC.

This chain links TRBV7-9 with TRBJ2-5, with 7 nucleotides matching TRBD1. Germline values: CDR1 SEHNR, CDR2 FQNEAQ (reference sequence). V was clipped by 8 bases and J by 2 bases; unmatched bases: 5. The CDR3 is made up of 13 amino acids. The CDR3 region is CASRTGPQETQYF. In DNA form, the CDR3 reads TGTGCCAGCCGGACAGGCCCTCAAGAGACCCAGTACTTC.

This clone has a single count. The rearrangement uses TRBV18 and TRBJ2-1; 7 bases are shared with TRBD1. The germline V gene has CDR1 KGHSH and CDR2 LQKENI. V was clipped by 2 bases and J by 5 bases; unmatched bases: 6. The CDR3 covers 15 residues. CDR3: CASSPTGAENNEQFF. The CDR3 bases are TGTGCCAGCTCACCAACAGGGGCGGAGAACAATGAGCAGTTCTTC.